Listed below are T cell receptor beta chains from one sample, sequenced in a study of regulatory T cells in long-lasting Graves disease. Each CDR3 protein is one row after TCRdb ran MiXCR on the multiplex PCR reads. The data hold roughly 500,000 distinct CDR3 sequences, with 14% observed a single time. The sample was also linked to a second study, of T cells in Graves' hyperthyroidism and ophthalmopathy.

Sample: peripheral blood mononuclear cells (PBMCs), taken at new diagnosis, from a patient treated with antithyroid drugs. The receptor source for this set is a woman aged 50 to 60 with Graves disease. Each CDR3 is given with its conserved first and last residue. The D gene is left open where the match is weak. Part of the rows lack a size; the others show once, few, many or a class for expanded clones.

clone size,D gene,V gene,J gene,CDR3 protein,CDR3 DNA
once,.,TRBV6-2/TRBV6-3,TRBJ1-1,CASSYRRASNMNTEAFF,TGTGCCAGCAGTTACCGCAGGGCTAGTAACATGAACACTGAAGCTTTCTTT
many,.,TRBV9,TRBJ2-2,CASSVGIPSGELFF,TGTGCCAGCAGCGTCGGGATTCCATCCGGGGAGCTGTTTTTT
many,.,TRBV5-1,TRBJ1-1,CASSLAETNTEAFF,TGCGCCAGCAGCTTGGCCGAAACAAACACTGAAGCTTTCTTT
many,.,TRBV6-5,TRBJ1-2,CASSWGQDYYGYTF,TGTGCCAGCAGTTGGGGGCAGGATTACTATGGCTACACCTTC
many,.,TRBV3-1,TRBJ2-5,CASSQSQGETQYF,TGTGCCAGCAGCCAATCGCAGGGTGAGACCCAGTACTTC
many,TRBD1,TRBV7-9,TRBJ2-1,CASSTTGTGDEQFF,TGTGCCAGCAGCACGACCGGGACAGGGGATGAGCAGTTCTTC
.,.,TRBV30,TRBJ2-7,CAWSRPYEQYF,TGTGCCTGGAGTCGCCCCTACGAGCAGTACTTC
many,TRBD2,TRBV20-1,TRBJ2-7,CSARVGGSFYEQYF,TGCAGTGCTAGAGTGGGCGGGAGCTTTTACGAGCAGTACTTC
few,TRBD2,TRBV10-3,TRBJ2-1,CAISLTSGFSYNEQFF,TGTGCCATCAGTTTGACTAGCGGCTTCTCCTACAATGAGCAGTTCTTC
many,.,TRBV28,TRBJ2-7,CASSLIGRAYEQYF,TGTGCCAGCAGTTTAATAGGCAGGGCCTACGAGCAGTACTTC